The 14 T cell receptor beta chains reported below all come from one sample, sequenced in a study of cytomegalovirus exposure and HLA in healthy donors. Both 60 Vbeta primers and 13 Jbeta primers went into the PCR. Generated by immunoSEQ multiplex PCR, the TCRdb table keeps only in-frame clones and is missing some. The table records about 55,000 clones, about three quarters of them present only once. Sequencing was performed on PBMCs. The source of these receptors is a female donor in good health and CMV-seronegative.

The chain is built from TRBV4-1 and TRBJ1-2, with TRBD1 identical over 7 bases. Germline loops: CDR1 MGHRA, CDR2 YSYEKL. Trimming at V came to 0 bases and at J to 2 bases, leaving 3 bases not matched to a gene. The CDR3 covers 15 residues. CDR3 residues: CASSQERGQNYGYTF. The DNA of the CDR3 is TGCGCCAGCAGCCAAGAAAGGGGGCAAAACTATGGCTACACCTTC.

This sequence joins TRBV19 and TRBJ1-1; 8 positions agree with TRBD1. Germline CDR1 reads LNHDA; CDR2 reads SQIVND (reference sequence). V lost 3 bases to trimming and J lost 4 bases; unmatched junction nucleotides: 1. This CDR3 is built from 13 residues. CDR3 sequence (DNA): TGTGCCAGTAGTATCCAGGGGGCCACTGAAGCTTTCTTT. Its protein is CASSIQGATEAFF.

The genes are TRBV5-1 and TRBJ2-5; D might be TRBD2 (7 bases). Trimming took 4 bases from V and 11 from J, leaving 15 bases between them. The CDR3 is 12 residues long. Per the germline V gene, CDR1 is SGHRS and CDR2 is YFSETQ. For the CDR3, the DNA is TGCGCCAGCAGCCCAGAGGGGGGGCGGCAGTACTTC. Encoded protein: CASSPEGGRQYF.

This clone occurred once. This chain uses TRBV5-4 with TRBJ2-5; D unresolved. Trimming took off 0 bases at V and 0 bases at J, with 12 bases between the two ends. The CDR3 totals 16 residues. Germline assignment: CDR1 SGHNT and CDR2 YYREEE (reference sequence). CDR3 amino acids: CASSLAGTANQETQYF. In nucleotides, the CDR3 is TGTGCCAGCAGCTTGGCCGGTACAGCCAACCAAGAGACCCAGTACTTC.

The chain couples TRBV11-2 to TRBJ2-1; 7 bases fit TRBD2. The CDR3 extends over 16 amino acids. Germline values: CDR1 SGHAT, CDR2 FQNNGV. V shed 1 base and J 4 bases; nucleotides not matched to a gene: 7. The DNA of the CDR3 is TGTGCCAGCAGCTTAGTCTGGCTAGCGGAATACAATGAGCAGTTCTTC. Translated: CASSLVWLAEYNEQFF.

This rearrangement joins TRBV5-1 to TRBJ1-1; D unclear. Germline V lookup: CDR1 SGHRS, CDR2 YFSETQ. The CDR3 has 14 amino acids. Trimming left V 0 bases short and J 1 base short, with 7 bases between. The CDR3 reads CASSLGWANTEAFF. In DNA form, the CDR3 reads TGCGCCAGCAGCTTGGGATGGGCGAACACTGAAGCTTTCTTT. Full variable domain (missing parts from reference TRBV5-1 and TRBJ1-1): KAGVTQTPRYLIKTRGQQVTLSCSPISGHRSVSWYQQTPGQGLQFLFEYFSETQRNKGNFPGRFSGRQFSNSRSEMNVSTLELGDSALYLCASSLGWANTEAFFGQGTRLTVV.

V usage is TRBV7-2 and J usage is TRBJ2-5; D is perhaps TRBD1 (6 bases). V lost 0 bases and J lost 1, with 15 bases in between. Germline assignment: CDR1 SGHTA and CDR2 FQGNSA. The CDR3 is 17 residues long. The CDR3 sequence is CASSLAPLQGTQETQYF. The CDR3 DNA follows: TGTGCCAGCAGCTTAGCCCCCCTGCAGGGGACCCAAGAGACCCAGTACTTC.

CDR3 loop: CASSLAQGGWRNTEAFF. In nucleotides, the CDR3 is TGTGCCAGCAGCTTAGCGCAGGGGGGATGGAGGAACACTGAAGCTTTCTTT. J is TRBJ1-1 and V is TRBV7-8; 7 bases are shared with TRBD1. The CDR3 extends over 17 amino acids. The trim removed 0 bases at V and 1 base at J, leaving 8 bases unmatched. The V gene's germline CDR1 is SGHVS and CDR2 FQNEAQ.

The rearrangement joins TRBV5-6 to TRBJ1-1; TRBD1 matches 9 bases. Trimming at V came to 5 bases and at J to 0 bases, leaving 5 bases not matched to a gene. From germline, CDR1 is SGHDT and CDR2 YYEEEE. The CDR3 contains 15 residues. DNA of the CDR3: TGTGCCAGCAGTGATGGACAGGGGATGAACACTGAAGCTTTCTTT. The encoded protein is CASSDGQGMNTEAFF. The variable domain in full, completed from reference TRBV5-6 and TRBJ1-1, reads DAGVTQSPTHLIKTRGQQVTLRCSPKSGHDTVSWYQQALGQGPQFIFQYYEEEERQRGNFPDRFSGHQFPNYSSELNVNALLLGDSALYLCASSDGQGMNTEAFFGQGTRLTVV.

As for this clone: This same CDR3 is encoded by further DNA sequences in the sample. The chain couples TRBV10-3 to TRBJ2-2, with D tentatively TRBD2 (6 bases). The CDR3 runs to 11 residues. Per germline, CDR1 ENHRY and CDR2 SYGVKD. V dropped 10 bases and J dropped 7 bases, with 10 bases sitting between them. This CDR3 reads CATGRDGELFF. The DNA of the CDR3 is TGTGCCACCGGGCGGGACGGGGAGCTGTTTTTT.

This sequence joins TRBV6-6 and TRBJ2-2; D perhaps matches TRBD1 (5 bases). The closer fit of TRBJ1-3 to the DNA end suggests the J call may be wrong. Germline CDR1 MNHNY, CDR2 SVGAGI (reference sequence). The CDR3 contains 14 residues. CDR3 DNA sequence: TGTGCCAGTGAGCTCCAGGGATCTGGAAACACCATATATTTT. Its protein product is CASELQGSGNTIYF.

The CDR3, as DNA: TGTGCCTGGAGTGTAGGGGCCCCCAATGAGCAGTTCTTC. Translation gives CAWSVGAPNEQFF. The V call is TRBV30, the J call TRBJ2-1, with D possibly matching TRBD1 (5 bases). This CDR3 spans 13 amino acids. Germline CDR1 and CDR2: GTSNPN and SVGIG (reference sequence). V lost 0 bases, J lost 6 bases, and 9 bases lay in between.

The chain carries TRBV28 and TRBJ1-2; 9 nucleotides line up with TRBD1. The CDR3 runs 13 residues. Germline V CDR1 and CDR2: MDHEN, SYDVKM. V lost 8 bases and J lost 1; bases outside the gene matches: 2. This CDR3 reads CASGDRVNYGYTF. CDR3 bases: TGTGCCAGCGGGGACAGGGTTAACTATGGCTACACCTTC.

The rearrangement links TRBV27 to TRBJ1-5, with 7 bases that match TRBD1. The V segment lost 7 bases and the J segment 2 bases; nucleotides outside the gene matches: 2. The CDR3 runs to 13 residues. Germline values: CDR1 MNHEY, CDR2 SMNVEV (reference sequence). In DNA form, the CDR3 reads TGTGCCAGCACTACAGGGGGCAATCAGCCCCAGCATTTT. Its translation: CASTTGGNQPQHF.